These T cell receptor beta chains were read from a single sample in a study of blood T cell repertoires in COVID-19. Measured with immunoSEQ multiplex PCR; TCRdb has only the in-frame clones, and not every one. In the table there are some 73,000 clones, 82% of which are singletons. Sample: peripheral blood. The receptors were sampled from a woman in her sixties with acute or convalescent COVID-19. Both conserved end residues are part of each CDR3. The order of the fields is V gene, J gene, CDR3 length, clone size, CDR3 protein. Where a row states a size, it is once, few, many or the class of an expanded clone; other rows omit it.

v_call: TRBV30; j_call: TRBJ2-3; cdr3_length: 13; clone_size: NA; cdr3_aa: CAWNRGPTDTQYF
v_call: TRBV30; j_call: TRBJ1-4; cdr3_length: 14; clone_size: NA; cdr3_aa: CAWSMGRGREKLFF
v_call: TRBV4-1; j_call: TRBJ1-6; cdr3_length: 16; clone_size: once; cdr3_aa: CASSPELGGYNSPLHF
v_call: TRBV6-2/TRBV6-3; j_call: TRBJ2-7; cdr3_length: 13; clone_size: few; cdr3_aa: CASSSQGFGEQYF
v_call: TRBV7-3; j_call: TRBJ2-1; cdr3_length: 15; clone_size: NA; cdr3_aa: CASSLGGKRDNEQFF
v_call: TRBV14; j_call: TRBJ2-1; cdr3_length: 15; clone_size: few; cdr3_aa: CASSPRALQGNEQFF
v_call: TRBV3-1/TRBV3-2; j_call: TRBJ1-6; cdr3_length: 14; clone_size: once; cdr3_aa: CASSQVQGNSPLHF
v_call: TRBV5-6; j_call: TRBJ1-1; cdr3_length: 16; clone_size: NA; cdr3_aa: CASSLGHKERGTEAFF
v_call: TRBV27; j_call: TRBJ2-3; cdr3_length: 12; clone_size: few; cdr3_aa: CASSYYTDTQYF
v_call: TRBV28; j_call: TRBJ1-1; cdr3_length: 14; clone_size: NA; cdr3_aa: CASSLVQGSTEAFF
v_call: TRBV5-6; j_call: TRBJ1-6; cdr3_length: 15; clone_size: NA; cdr3_aa: CASSWRTAYNSPLHF
v_call: TRBV28; j_call: TRBJ1-3; cdr3_length: 15; clone_size: NA; cdr3_aa: CASSPRLGDGNTIYF
v_call: TRBV28; j_call: TRBJ1-2; cdr3_length: 14; clone_size: once; cdr3_aa: CASLVQGRDYGYTF
v_call: TRBV6-5; j_call: TRBJ1-6; cdr3_length: 11; clone_size: NA; cdr3_aa: CASGTNSPLHF
v_call: TRBV7-6; j_call: TRBJ1-6; cdr3_length: 18; clone_size: NA; cdr3_aa: CASSLGGGTGVMFSPLHF
v_call: TRBV7-8; j_call: TRBJ2-4; cdr3_length: 13; clone_size: NA; cdr3_aa: CASSLSQGNIQYF
v_call: TRBV6-5; j_call: TRBJ2-7; cdr3_length: 14; clone_size: NA; cdr3_aa: CASREGQGGFEQYF
v_call: TRBV28; j_call: TRBJ1-6; cdr3_length: 14; clone_size: few; cdr3_aa: CASSLQLSSSPLHF
v_call: TRBV4-2; j_call: TRBJ1-2; cdr3_length: 15; clone_size: NA; cdr3_aa: CASSSRNTGGSGYTF
v_call: TRBV24-1; j_call: TRBJ2-1; cdr3_length: 15; clone_size: NA; cdr3_aa: CATSDQIAGGNEQFF
v_call: TRBV5-1; j_call: TRBJ2-3; cdr3_length: 15; clone_size: NA; cdr3_aa: CASSMGQGVTDTQYF
v_call: TRBV28; j_call: TRBJ1-5; cdr3_length: 14; clone_size: NA; cdr3_aa: CASSFPRHNQPQHF
v_call: TRBV6-5; j_call: TRBJ2-7; cdr3_length: 15; clone_size: NA; cdr3_aa: CASSWTGKALREQYF
v_call: TRBV28; j_call: TRBJ1-1; cdr3_length: 14; clone_size: NA; cdr3_aa: CASSYPRGPTEAFF
v_call: TRBV27; j_call: TRBJ1-5; cdr3_length: 15; clone_size: NA; cdr3_aa: CASSPPGQGDQPQHF
v_call: TRBV19; j_call: TRBJ2-7; cdr3_length: 14; clone_size: NA; cdr3_aa: CASSDPGLSYEQYF
v_call: TRBV18; j_call: TRBJ2-5; cdr3_length: 16; clone_size: NA; cdr3_aa: CASSPPGSGGQETQYF
v_call: TRBV19; j_call: TRBJ1-2; cdr3_length: 16; clone_size: NA; cdr3_aa: CASSSAGQAANYGYTF
v_call: TRBV7-6; j_call: TRBJ1-4; cdr3_length: 16; clone_size: NA; cdr3_aa: CASSSQGGRPNEKLFF
v_call: TRBV28; j_call: TRBJ1-1; cdr3_length: 13; clone_size: NA; cdr3_aa: CASSTNLDREAFF
v_call: TRBV18; j_call: TRBJ1-3; cdr3_length: 18; clone_size: NA; cdr3_aa: CASSPTFGTELSGNTIYF
v_call: TRBV5-1; j_call: TRBJ1-2; cdr3_length: 13; clone_size: NA; cdr3_aa: CASSLVPGSGYTF
v_call: TRBV2; j_call: TRBJ2-1; cdr3_length: 13; clone_size: NA; cdr3_aa: CASRELAGGEQFF
v_call: TRBV11-1; j_call: TRBJ2-5; cdr3_length: 16; clone_size: NA; cdr3_aa: CASSPFGGQSQETQYF
v_call: TRBV30; j_call: TRBJ2-7; cdr3_length: 12; clone_size: NA; cdr3_aa: CAWSGTGGSSYF
v_call: TRBV3-1/TRBV3-2; j_call: TRBJ2-7; cdr3_length: 13; clone_size: NA; cdr3_aa: CASSPTTGREQYF